The present T cell receptor (beta chain) was sequenced within a study of blood T cell repertoires in COVID-19. The repertoire was sequenced with immunoSEQ multiplex PCR; TCRdb's copy has only in-frame clones and lacks some. The data show about 55,000 clones, with around 90% seen just once and about 3.6% held by the top ten. This TCR came from a man between 40 and 49 years old with COVID-19, enrolled during active disease. Sequencing used peripheral blood.

For the CDR3, the DNA is TGTGCCAGCACCCCGACAGTCATGAACACTGAAGCTTTCTTT. Amino acid sequence: CASTPTVMNTEAFF. The V gene is TRBV11-3, the J gene TRBJ1-1; D perhaps matches TRBD1 (5 bases). This CDR3 contains 14 residues. The ends were cut back, 7 bases at V and 0 bases at J, with 12 bases in the middle. Germline CDR1 reads SGHNT; CDR2 reads YENEEA. Drawing the rest from reference TRBV11-3 and TRBJ1-1, the complete variable domain is EAGVVQSPRYKIIEKKQPVAFWCNPISGHNTLYWYLQNLGQGPELLIRYENEEAVDDSQLPKDRFSAERLKGVDSTLKIQPAELGDSAVYLCASTPTVMNTEAFFGQGTRLTVV.